Detailed here is one TCR beta chain. TCRdb reprocessed the 5' RACE reads and reports one entry per CDR3 protein, with no DNA. This sample's table has approximately 400,000 distinct CDR3 sequences. This record comes from a study of monozygotic twins with inflammatory bowel disease. There are 18 residues in the CDR3. Germline values: CDR1 MNHNS, CDR2 SASEGT. Sequenced sample: blood. The genes are TRBV6-1 and TRBJ1-4. This clonotype was sampled from a human donor with ulcerative colitis or Crohn's disease, or a healthy co-twin of an affected twin (not recorded which). The CDR3 loop is CASSEGVRLYSTNEKLFF.